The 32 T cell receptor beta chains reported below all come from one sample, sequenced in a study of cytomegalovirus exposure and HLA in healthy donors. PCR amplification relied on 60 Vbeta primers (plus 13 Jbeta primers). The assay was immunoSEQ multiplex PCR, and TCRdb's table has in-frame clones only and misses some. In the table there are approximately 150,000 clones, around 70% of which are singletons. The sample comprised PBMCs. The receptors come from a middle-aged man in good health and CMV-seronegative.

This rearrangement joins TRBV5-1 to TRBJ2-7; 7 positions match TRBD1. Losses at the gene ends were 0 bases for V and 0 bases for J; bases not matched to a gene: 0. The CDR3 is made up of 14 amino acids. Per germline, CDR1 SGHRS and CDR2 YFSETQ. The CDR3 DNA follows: TGCGCCAGCAGCTTGGGGGACAGCTCCTACGAGCAGTACTTC. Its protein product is CASSLGDSSYEQYF.

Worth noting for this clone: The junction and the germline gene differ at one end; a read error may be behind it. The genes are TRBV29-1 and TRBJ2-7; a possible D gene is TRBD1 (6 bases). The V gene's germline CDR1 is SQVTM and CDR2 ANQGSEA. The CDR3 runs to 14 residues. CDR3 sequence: CSIETGRGAYEQYF. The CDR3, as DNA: TGCAGCATTGAGACGGGCAGGGGTGCCTACGAGCAGTACTTC.

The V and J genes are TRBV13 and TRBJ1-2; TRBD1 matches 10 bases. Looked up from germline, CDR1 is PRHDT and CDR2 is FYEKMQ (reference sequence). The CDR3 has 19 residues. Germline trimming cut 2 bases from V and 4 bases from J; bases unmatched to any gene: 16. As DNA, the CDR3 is TGTGCCAGCAGCTTAAGAAGTTGGCGACAGGGGGCGCAGGGCTATGGCTACACCTTC. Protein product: CASSLRSWRQGAQGYGYTF.

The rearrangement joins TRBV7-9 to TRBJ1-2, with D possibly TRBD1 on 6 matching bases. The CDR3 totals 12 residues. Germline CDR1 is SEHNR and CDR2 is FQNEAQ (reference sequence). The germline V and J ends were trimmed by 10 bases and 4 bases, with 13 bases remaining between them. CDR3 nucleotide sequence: TGTGCCACCGAGTCAGGGGCCTATGGCTACACCTTC. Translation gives CATESGAYGYTF.

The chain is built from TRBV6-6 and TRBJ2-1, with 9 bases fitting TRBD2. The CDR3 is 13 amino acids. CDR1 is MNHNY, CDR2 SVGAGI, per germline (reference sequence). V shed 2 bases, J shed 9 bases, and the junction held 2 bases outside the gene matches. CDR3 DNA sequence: TGTGCCAGCAGTTACGGGACTAGCTCTGAGCAGTTCTTC. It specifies CASSYGTSSEQFF.

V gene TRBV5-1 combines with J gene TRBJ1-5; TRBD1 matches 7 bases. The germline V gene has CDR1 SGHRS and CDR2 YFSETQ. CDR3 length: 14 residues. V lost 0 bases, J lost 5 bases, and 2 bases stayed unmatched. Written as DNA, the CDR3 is TGCGCCAGCAGCTTGGCAGGGGGAGATCAGCCCCAGCATTTT. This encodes CASSLAGGDQPQHF.

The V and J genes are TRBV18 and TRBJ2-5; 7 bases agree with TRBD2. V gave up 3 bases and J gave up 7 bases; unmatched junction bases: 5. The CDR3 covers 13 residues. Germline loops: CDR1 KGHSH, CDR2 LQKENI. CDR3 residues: CASSPSGAGTQYF. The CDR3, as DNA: TGTGCCAGCTCACCGAGCGGGGCTGGGACCCAGTACTTC.

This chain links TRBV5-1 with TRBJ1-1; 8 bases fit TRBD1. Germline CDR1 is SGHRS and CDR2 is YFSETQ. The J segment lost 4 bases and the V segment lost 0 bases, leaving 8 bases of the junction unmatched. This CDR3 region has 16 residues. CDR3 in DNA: TGCGCCAGCAGCTTGGGGACTCTCCAGGGGGCCACTGAAGCTTTCTTT. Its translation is CASSLGTLQGATEAFF.

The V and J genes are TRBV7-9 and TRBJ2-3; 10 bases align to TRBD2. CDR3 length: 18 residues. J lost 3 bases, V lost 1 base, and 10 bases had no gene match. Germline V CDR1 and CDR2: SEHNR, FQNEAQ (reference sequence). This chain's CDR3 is CASSLGSTSGIETDTQYF. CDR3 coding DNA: TGTGCCAGCAGCTTAGGGTCAACTAGCGGGATAGAGACAGATACGCAGTATTTT.

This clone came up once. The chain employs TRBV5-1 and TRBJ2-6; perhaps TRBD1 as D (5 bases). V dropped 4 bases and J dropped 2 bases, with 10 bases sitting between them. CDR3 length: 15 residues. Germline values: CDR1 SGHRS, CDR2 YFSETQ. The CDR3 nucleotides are TGCGCCAGCAGCGTGACAGTAACTGGGGCCAACGTCCTGACTTTC. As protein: CASSVTVTGANVLTF.

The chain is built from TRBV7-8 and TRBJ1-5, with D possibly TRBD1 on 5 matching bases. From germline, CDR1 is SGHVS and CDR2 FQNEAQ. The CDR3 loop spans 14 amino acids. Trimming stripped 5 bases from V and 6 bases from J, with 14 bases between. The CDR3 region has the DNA TGTGCCAGCAGCCTCACGGGGAGGGGTCAGCCCCAGCATTTT. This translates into CASSLTGRGQPQHF.

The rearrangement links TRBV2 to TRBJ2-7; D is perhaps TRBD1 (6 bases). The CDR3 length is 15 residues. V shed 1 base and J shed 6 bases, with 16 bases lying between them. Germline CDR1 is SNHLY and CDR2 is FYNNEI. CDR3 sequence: CASSEGGGWVGEQYF. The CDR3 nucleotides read TGTGCCAGCAGTGAAGGTGGGGGCTGGGTAGGCGAGCAGTACTTC. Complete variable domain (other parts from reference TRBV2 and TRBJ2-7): EPEVTQTPSHQVTQMGQEVILRCVPISNHLYFYWYRQILGQKVEFLVSFYNNEISEKSEIFDDQFSVERPDGSNFTLKIRSTKLEDSAMYFCASSEGGGWVGEQYFGPGTRLTVT.

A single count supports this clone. CDR3 in DNA: TGTGCCAGCAGCGTATGGGGGGGGACAGAGACCCAGTACTTC. Translating gives CASSVWGGTETQYF. This chain joins TRBV9 and TRBJ2-5; TRBD2 matches at 7 bases. The V segment lost 1 base and the J segment 4 bases; nucleotides outside the gene matches: 4. Germline V CDR1 and CDR2: SGDLS, YYNGEE. This CDR3 is built from 14 residues.

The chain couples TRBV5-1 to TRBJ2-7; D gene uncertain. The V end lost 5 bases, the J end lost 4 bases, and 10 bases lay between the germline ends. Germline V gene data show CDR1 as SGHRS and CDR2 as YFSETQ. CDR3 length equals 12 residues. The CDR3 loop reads CASRRNSYEQYF. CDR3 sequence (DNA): TGCGCCAGCAGACGTAACAGTTACGAGCAGTACTTC.

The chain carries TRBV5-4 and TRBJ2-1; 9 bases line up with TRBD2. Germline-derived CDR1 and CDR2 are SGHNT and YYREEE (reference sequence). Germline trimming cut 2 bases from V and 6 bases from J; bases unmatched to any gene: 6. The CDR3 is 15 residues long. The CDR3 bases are TGTGCCAGCAGCTTAGGGACTAGCAATGTCAATGAGCAGTTCTTC. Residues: CASSLGTSNVNEQFF.

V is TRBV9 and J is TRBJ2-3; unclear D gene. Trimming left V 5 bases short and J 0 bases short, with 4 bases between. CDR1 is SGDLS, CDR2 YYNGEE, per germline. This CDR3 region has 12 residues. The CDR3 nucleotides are TGTGCCAGCAGTCCTAGCACAGATACGCAGTATTTT. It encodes CASSPSTDTQYF.

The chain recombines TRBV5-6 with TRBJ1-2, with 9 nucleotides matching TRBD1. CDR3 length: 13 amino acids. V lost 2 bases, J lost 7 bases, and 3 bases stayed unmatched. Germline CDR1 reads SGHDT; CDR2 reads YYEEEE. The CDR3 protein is CASSLQGAFGYTF. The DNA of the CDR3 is TGTGCCAGCAGCTTACAGGGGGCATTTGGCTACACCTTC.

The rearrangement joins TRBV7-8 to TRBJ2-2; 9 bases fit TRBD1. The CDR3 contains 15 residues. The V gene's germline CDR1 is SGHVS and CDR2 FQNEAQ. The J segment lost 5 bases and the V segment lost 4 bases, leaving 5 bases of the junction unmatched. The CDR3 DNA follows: TGTGCCAGCAGCTCCGGGACAGGGAGAACCGGGGAGCTGTTTTTT. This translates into CASSSGTGRTGELFF.

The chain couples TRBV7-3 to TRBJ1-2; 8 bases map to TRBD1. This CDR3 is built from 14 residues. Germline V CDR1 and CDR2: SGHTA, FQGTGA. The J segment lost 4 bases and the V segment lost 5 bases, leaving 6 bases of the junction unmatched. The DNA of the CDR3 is TGTGCCAGCAGCCCCCAGGGGGCCGTCTATGGCTACACCTTC. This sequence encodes CASSPQGAVYGYTF.

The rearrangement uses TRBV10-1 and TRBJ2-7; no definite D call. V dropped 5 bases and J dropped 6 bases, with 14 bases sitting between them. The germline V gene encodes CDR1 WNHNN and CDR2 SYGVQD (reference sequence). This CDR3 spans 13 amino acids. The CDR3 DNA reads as TGCGCCAGCAGTCGAAATAGTTTTGCCGAGCAGTACTTC. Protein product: CASSRNSFAEQYF.

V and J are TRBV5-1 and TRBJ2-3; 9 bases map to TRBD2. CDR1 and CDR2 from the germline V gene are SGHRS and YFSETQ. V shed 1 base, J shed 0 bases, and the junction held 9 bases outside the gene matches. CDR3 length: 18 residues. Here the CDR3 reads CASSLLSTSGYSTDTQYF. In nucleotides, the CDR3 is TGCGCCAGCAGCTTGCTGTCGACTAGCGGTTATAGCACAGATACGCAGTATTTT.

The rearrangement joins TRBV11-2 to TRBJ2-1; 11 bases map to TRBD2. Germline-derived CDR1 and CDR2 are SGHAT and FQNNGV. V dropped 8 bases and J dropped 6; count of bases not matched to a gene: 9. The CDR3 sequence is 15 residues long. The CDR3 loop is CASRSLAGVGNEQFF. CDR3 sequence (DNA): TGTGCCAGCCGCTCACTAGCGGGAGTCGGCAATGAGCAGTTCTTC.

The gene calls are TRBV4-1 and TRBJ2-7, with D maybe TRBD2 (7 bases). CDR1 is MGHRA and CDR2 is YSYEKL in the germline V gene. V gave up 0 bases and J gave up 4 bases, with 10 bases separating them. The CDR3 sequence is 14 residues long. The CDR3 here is CASSQDRGGYEQYF. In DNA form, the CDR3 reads TGCGCCAGCAGCCAAGACAGGGGAGGGTACGAGCAGTACTTC.

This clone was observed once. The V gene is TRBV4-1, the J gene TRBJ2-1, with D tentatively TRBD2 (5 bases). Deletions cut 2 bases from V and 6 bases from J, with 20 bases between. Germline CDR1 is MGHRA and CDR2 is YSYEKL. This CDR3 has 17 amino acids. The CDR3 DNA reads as TGCGCCAGCAGCCAACCCCGAAGAGGGAAGTCCGGCAATGAGCAGTTCTTC. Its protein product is CASSQPRRGKSGNEQFF.

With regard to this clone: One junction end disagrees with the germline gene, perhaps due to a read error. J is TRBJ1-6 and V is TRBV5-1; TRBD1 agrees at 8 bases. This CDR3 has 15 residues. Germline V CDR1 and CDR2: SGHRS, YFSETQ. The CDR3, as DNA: TGCGCCAGCAGATCCACCGGGACAGGTTCCTCACCCCTCAACTTT. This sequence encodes CASRSTGTGSSPLNF. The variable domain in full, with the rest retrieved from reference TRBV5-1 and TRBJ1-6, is KAGVTQTPRYLIKTRGQQVTLSCSPISGHRSVSWYQQTPGQGLQFLFEYFSETQRNKGNFPGRFSGRQFSNSRSEMNVSTLELGDSALYLCASRSTGTGSSPLNFGNGTRLTVT.

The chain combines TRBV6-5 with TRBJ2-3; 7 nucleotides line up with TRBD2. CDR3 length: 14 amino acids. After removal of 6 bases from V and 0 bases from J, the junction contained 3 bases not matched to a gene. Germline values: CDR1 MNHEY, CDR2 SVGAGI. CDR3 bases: TGTGCCAGCAGCCGGGGGGTAAGCACAGATACGCAGTATTTT. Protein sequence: CASSRGVSTDTQYF.

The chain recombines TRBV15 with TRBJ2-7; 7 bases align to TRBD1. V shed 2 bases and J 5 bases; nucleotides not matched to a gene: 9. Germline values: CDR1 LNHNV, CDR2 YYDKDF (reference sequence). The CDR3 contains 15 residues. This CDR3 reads CATSRSGQIVDEQYF. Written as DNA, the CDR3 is TGTGCCACCAGCAGATCGGGACAGATAGTCGACGAGCAGTACTTC.

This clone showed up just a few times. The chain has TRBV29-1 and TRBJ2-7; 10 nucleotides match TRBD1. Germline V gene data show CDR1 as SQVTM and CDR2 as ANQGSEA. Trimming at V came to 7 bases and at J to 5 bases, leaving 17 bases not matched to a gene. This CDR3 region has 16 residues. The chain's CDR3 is CSACGDRGFIGNEQYF. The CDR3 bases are TGCAGCGCCTGCGGGGACAGGGGATTTATCGGCAACGAGCAGTACTTC.

The CDR3 is CASSFTLSSYEQYF. CDR3 nucleotides: TGTGCCAGCAGTTTCACACTAAGCTCCTACGAGCAGTACTTC. The genes are TRBV27 and TRBJ2-7, with D unresolved. V was cut by 3 bases and J by 0 bases, with 9 bases left in between. The CDR3 is made up of 14 amino acids. Germline CDR1 reads MNHEY; CDR2 reads SMNVEV (reference sequence).

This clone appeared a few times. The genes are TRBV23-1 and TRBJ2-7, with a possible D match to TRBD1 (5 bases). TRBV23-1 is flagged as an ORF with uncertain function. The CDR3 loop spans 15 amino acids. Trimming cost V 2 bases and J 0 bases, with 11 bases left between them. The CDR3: CASSQPRVGSYEQYF. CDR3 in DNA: TGCGCCAGCAGTCAACCCAGGGTAGGCTCCTACGAGCAGTACTTC.

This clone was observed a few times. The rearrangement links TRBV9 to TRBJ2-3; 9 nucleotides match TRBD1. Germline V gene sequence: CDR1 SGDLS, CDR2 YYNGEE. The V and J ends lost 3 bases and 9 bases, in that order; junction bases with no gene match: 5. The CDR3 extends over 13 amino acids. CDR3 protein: CASSARGTGTQYF. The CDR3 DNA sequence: TGTGCCAGCAGCGCGCGGGGGACAGGGACGCAGTATTTT.

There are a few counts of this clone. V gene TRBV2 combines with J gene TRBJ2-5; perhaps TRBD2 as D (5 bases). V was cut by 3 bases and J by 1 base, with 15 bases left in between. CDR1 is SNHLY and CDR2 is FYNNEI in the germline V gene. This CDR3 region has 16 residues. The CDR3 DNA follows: TGTGCCAGCAGTGACCCGCTAGCCCCTCGCCAAGAGACCCAGTACTTC. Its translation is CASSDPLAPRQETQYF.